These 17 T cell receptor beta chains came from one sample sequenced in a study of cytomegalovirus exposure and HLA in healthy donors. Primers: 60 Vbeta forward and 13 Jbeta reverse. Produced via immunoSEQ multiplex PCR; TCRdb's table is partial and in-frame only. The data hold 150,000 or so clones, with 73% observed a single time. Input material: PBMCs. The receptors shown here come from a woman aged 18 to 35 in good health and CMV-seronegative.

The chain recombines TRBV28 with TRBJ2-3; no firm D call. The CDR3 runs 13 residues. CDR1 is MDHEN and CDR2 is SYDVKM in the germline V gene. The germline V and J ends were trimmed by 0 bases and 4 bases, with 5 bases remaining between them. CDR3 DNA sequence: TGTGCCAGCAGTTTATGGGGCCCAGATACGCAGTATTTT. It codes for CASSLWGPDTQYF.

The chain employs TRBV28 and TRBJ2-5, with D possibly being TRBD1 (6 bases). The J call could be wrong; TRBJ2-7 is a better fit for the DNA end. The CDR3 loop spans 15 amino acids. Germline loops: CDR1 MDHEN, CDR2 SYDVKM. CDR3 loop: CASSPTGTPSYEQYF. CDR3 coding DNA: TGTGCCAGCAGTCCCACCGGGACACCCTCCTACGAGCAGTACTTC.

CDR3 protein: CASSGQPGQDYNEQFF. As DNA, the CDR3 is TGTGCCAGCAGTGGCCAGCCCGGACAGGACTACAATGAGCAGTTCTTC. The chain links TRBV6-1 to TRBJ2-1, with 7 nucleotides matching TRBD1. This CDR3 comprises 16 residues. V shed 4 bases and J 3 bases; nucleotides not matched to a gene: 9. CDR1 MNHNS and CDR2 SASEGT come from the germline V gene.

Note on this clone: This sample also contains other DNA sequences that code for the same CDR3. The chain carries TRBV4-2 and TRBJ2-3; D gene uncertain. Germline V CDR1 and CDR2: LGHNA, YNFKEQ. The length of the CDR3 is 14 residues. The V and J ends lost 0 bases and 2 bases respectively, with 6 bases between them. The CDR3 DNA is TGTGCCAGCAGCCAAGATAGAACCACAGATACGCAGTATTTT. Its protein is CASSQDRTTDTQYF.

The CDR3 spells CASSYEGGGDETQYF. CDR3 bases: TGTGCCAGCAGTTACGAGGGCGGGGGGGACGAGACCCAGTACTTC. V gene TRBV6-6 combines with J gene TRBJ2-5; 9 positions agree with TRBD2. Germline V lookup: CDR1 MNHNY, CDR2 SVGAGI (reference sequence). The CDR3 is made up of 15 amino acids. Trimming cost V 2 bases and J 5 bases; bases outside gene matches: 6.

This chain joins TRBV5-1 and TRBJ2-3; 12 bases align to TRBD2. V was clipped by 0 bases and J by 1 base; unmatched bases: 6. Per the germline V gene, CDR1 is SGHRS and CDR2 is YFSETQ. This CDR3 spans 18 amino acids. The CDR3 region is CASSLGLAGATRTDTQYF. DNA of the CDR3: TGCGCCAGCAGCTTGGGACTAGCGGGAGCTACTCGCACAGATACGCAGTATTTT.

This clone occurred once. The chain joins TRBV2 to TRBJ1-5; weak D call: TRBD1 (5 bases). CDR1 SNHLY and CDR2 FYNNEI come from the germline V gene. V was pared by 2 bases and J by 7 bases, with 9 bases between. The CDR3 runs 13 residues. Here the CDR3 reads CASSERGGQPQHF. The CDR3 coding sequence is TGTGCCAGCAGTGAACGGGGGGGGCAGCCCCAGCATTTT.

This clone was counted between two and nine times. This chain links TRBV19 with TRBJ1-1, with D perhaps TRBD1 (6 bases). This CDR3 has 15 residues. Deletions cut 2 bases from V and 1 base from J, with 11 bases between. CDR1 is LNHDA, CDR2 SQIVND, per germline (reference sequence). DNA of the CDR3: TGTGCCAGTAGTATAACACCGGGACAGAACACTGAAGCTTTCTTT. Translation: CASSITPGQNTEAFF.

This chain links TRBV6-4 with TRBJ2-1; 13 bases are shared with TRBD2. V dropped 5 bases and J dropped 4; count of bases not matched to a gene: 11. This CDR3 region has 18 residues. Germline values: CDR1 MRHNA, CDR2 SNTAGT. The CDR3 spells CASSHRTSGRTGYNEQFF. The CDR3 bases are TGTGCCAGCAGTCACAGGACTAGCGGGAGAACGGGGTACAATGAGCAGTTCTTC.

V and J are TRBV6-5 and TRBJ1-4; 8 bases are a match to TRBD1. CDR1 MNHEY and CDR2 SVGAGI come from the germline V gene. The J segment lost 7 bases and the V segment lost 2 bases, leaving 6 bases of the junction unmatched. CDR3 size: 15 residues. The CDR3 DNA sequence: TGTGCCAGCAGTTACGTGTCAGGGGGCCGTGAAAAACTGTTTTTT. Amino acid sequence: CASSYVSGGREKLFF.

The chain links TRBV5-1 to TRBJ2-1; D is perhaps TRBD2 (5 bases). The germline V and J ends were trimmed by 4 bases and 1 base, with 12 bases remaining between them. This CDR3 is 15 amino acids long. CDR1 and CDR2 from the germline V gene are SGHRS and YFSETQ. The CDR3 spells CASSPSKPSYNEQFF. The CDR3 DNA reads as TGCGCCAGCAGCCCTAGCAAACCGTCCTACAATGAGCAGTTCTTC.

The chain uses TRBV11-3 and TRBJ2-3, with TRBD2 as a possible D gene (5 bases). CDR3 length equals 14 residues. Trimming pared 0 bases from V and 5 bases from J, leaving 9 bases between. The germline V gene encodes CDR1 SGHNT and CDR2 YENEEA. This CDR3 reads CASSLERVLDTQYF. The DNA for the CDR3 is TGTGCCAGCAGCTTAGAGCGGGTGTTAGATACGCAGTATTTT.

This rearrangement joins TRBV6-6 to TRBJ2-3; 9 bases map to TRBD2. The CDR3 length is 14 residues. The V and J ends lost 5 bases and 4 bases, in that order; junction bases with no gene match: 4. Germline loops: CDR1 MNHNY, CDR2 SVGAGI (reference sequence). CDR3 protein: CASSVGTSSDTQYF. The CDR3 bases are TGTGCCAGCAGTGTCGGGACTAGCTCAGATACGCAGTATTTT.

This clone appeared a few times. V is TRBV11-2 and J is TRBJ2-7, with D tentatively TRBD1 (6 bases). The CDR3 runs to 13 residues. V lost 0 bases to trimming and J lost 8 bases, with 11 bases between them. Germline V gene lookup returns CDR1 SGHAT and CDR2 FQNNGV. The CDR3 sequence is CASSLDHGGQQYF. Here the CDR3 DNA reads TGTGCCAGCAGCTTAGATCATGGGGGCCAGCAGTACTTC. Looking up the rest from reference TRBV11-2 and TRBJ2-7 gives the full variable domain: EAGVAQSPRYKIIEKRQSVAFWCNPISGHATLYWYQQILGQGPKLLIQFQNNGVVDDSQLPKDRFSAERLKGVDSTLKIQPAKLEDSAVYLCASSLDHGGQQYFGPGTRLTVT.

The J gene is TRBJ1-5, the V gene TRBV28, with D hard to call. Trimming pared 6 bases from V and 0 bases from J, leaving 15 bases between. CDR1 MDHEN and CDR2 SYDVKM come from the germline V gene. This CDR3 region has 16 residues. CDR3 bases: TGTGCCAGCAGCTCGGCCAAGCGGTATAGCAATCAGCCCCAGCATTTT. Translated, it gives CASSSAKRYSNQPQHF.

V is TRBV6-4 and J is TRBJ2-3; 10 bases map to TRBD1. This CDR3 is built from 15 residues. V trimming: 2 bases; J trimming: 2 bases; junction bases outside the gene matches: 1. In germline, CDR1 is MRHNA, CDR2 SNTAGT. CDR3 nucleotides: TGTGCCAGCAGTGACGGGACAGGGGACACAGATACGCAGTATTTT. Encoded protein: CASSDGTGDTDTQYF.

In nucleotides, the CDR3 is TGTGCCAGCAGTTTCACAGGGTTAACTGAAGCTTTCTTT. Its translation: CASSFTGLTEAFF. The genes are TRBV6-1 and TRBJ1-1; D is possibly TRBD1 (6 bases). The CDR3 is 13 residues long. From germline, CDR1 is MNHNS and CDR2 SASEGT. Between the trimmed V and J ends, which lost 5 bases and 5 bases, there was a span of 12 bases.